This is a list of T cell receptor beta chains from one sample in a study of T cell responses to AZD1222 COVID-19 vaccine. Clones were read by immunoSEQ multiplex PCR, and TCRdb kept only the in-frame ones, dropping some. The sample records 77,000 or so clones, approximately 90% being singletons. This specimen was peripheral blood, taken on day 0 of MenACWY control vaccination. The receptors here all came from an adult in good health. The CDR3 runs from the conserved cysteine through the conserved F or W. The order of the fields is V gene, clone size, D gene, J gene, CDR3 protein, CDR3 DNA. The D gene is left open where the match is weak. Some rows mark clone size as missing; the rest say once, few, many or name a class of expanded clone.

V gene: TRBV7-2; clone size: once; D gene: NA; J gene: TRBJ1-5; CDR3 protein: CASSVSGGQPQHF; CDR3 DNA: TGTGCCAGCAGCGTCAGTGGAGGGCAGCCCCAGCATTTT
V gene: TRBV4-1; clone size: once; D gene: NA; J gene: TRBJ2-1; CDR3 protein: CASSQAGVTAANEQFF; CDR3 DNA: TGCGCCAGCAGCCAAGCCGGGGTGACAGCCGCCAATGAGCAGTTCTTC
V gene: TRBV2; clone size: once; D gene: NA; J gene: TRBJ1-1; CDR3 protein: CASSETTGMNTEAFF; CDR3 DNA: TGTGCCAGCAGTGAAACGACAGGAATGAACACTGAAGCTTTCTTT
V gene: TRBV19; clone size: NA; D gene: NA; J gene: TRBJ2-4; CDR3 protein: CASSMLGQSDLAKNIQYF; CDR3 DNA: TGTGCCAGTAGTATGCTTGGGCAGAGCGACTTAGCCAAAAACATTCAGTACTTC
V gene: TRBV19; clone size: once; D gene: TRBD2; J gene: TRBJ2-7; CDR3 protein: CASSSGGGHAYEQYF; CDR3 DNA: TGTGCCAGTAGTTCCGGGGGGGGGCACGCCTACGAGCAGTACTTC
V gene: TRBV30; clone size: NA; D gene: TRBD1; J gene: TRBJ1-1; CDR3 protein: CAWGLQGSGTEAFF; CDR3 DNA: TGTGCCTGGGGCCTACAGGGGAGCGGCACTGAAGCTTTCTTT
V gene: TRBV19; clone size: NA; D gene: TRBD1; J gene: TRBJ1-2; CDR3 protein: CASASPPGQGYRYTF; CDR3 DNA: TGTGCCAGTGCTTCGCCCCCGGGACAGGGTTATCGCTACACCTTC
V gene: TRBV7-6; clone size: NA; D gene: TRBD1; J gene: TRBJ2-6; CDR3 protein: CASSKGQGLPSGANVLTF; CDR3 DNA: TGTGCCAGCAGCAAGGGACAGGGACTCCCTTCCGGGGCCAACGTCCTGACTTTC
V gene: TRBV27; clone size: NA; D gene: NA; J gene: TRBJ2-3; CDR3 protein: CASSVTAASTDTQYF; CDR3 DNA: TGTGCCAGCAGTGTAACTGCGGCTAGCACAGATACGCAGTATTTT
V gene: TRBV5-1; clone size: NA; D gene: TRBD1; J gene: TRBJ2-6; CDR3 protein: CASSSGTGLSGANVLTF; CDR3 DNA: TGCGCCAGCAGCTCCGGGACAGGGTTGTCTGGGGCCAACGTCCTGACTTTC
V gene: TRBV7-3; clone size: NA; D gene: NA; J gene: TRBJ1-1; CDR3 protein: CASSLSGDMNTEAFF; CDR3 DNA: TGTGCCAGCAGCTTAAGTGGAGACATGAACACTGAAGCTTTCTTT
V gene: TRBV5-1; clone size: NA; D gene: NA; J gene: TRBJ1-2; CDR3 protein: CASSLVRSGDYGYTF; CDR3 DNA: TGCGCCAGCAGCTTGGTTAGGTCAGGGGACTATGGCTACACCTTC
V gene: TRBV7-8; clone size: NA; D gene: NA; J gene: TRBJ1-5; CDR3 protein: CASSLSGDKNQPQHF; CDR3 DNA: TGTGCCAGCAGCTTATCAGGGGATAAGAATCAGCCCCAGCATTTT
V gene: TRBV18; clone size: NA; D gene: NA; J gene: TRBJ2-7; CDR3 protein: CASSSGLNYEQYF; CDR3 DNA: TGTGCCAGCTCATCAGGACTGAACTACGAGCAGTACTTC
V gene: TRBV5-6; clone size: NA; D gene: NA; J gene: TRBJ2-7; CDR3 protein: CASSNPGSGTYEQYF; CDR3 DNA: TGTGCCAGCAGCAACCCAGGTTCGGGTACCTACGAGCAGTACTTC
V gene: TRBV28; clone size: NA; D gene: TRBD1; J gene: TRBJ1-2; CDR3 protein: CASCWGPGQGFYGYTF; CDR3 DNA: TGTGCCAGCTGTTGGGGGCCGGGACAGGGGTTCTATGGCTACACCTTC
V gene: TRBV12-3/TRBV12-4; clone size: NA; D gene: NA; J gene: TRBJ1-2; CDR3 protein: CASSPETVRGYTF; CDR3 DNA: TGTGCCAGCAGTCCTGAGACCGTGCGTGGCTACACCTTC
V gene: TRBV10-2; clone size: NA; D gene: TRBD2; J gene: TRBJ2-5; CDR3 protein: CASRGPAGGPGETQYF; CDR3 DNA: TGCGCCAGCAGGGGACCAGCGGGAGGGCCGGGGGAGACCCAGTACTTC
V gene: TRBV5-4; clone size: NA; D gene: NA; J gene: TRBJ2-1; CDR3 protein: CASSLERQGNEQFF; CDR3 DNA: TGTGCCAGCAGCTTGGAGCGCCAGGGCAATGAGCAGTTCTTC
V gene: TRBV5-1; clone size: NA; D gene: NA; J gene: TRBJ2-2; CDR3 protein: CASSSGRATGELFF; CDR3 DNA: TGCGCCAGCAGCTCGGGTCGTGCCACCGGGGAGCTGTTTTTT
V gene: TRBV6-8; clone size: NA; D gene: NA; J gene: TRBJ2-7; CDR3 protein: CANQLYEQYF; CDR3 DNA: TGTGCCAACCAGTTGTACGAGCAGTACTTC